Detailed here is one T cell receptor beta chain. Its specificity is unknown. The sample originates from a study of CD8+CD57+ T cells in acquired aplastic anemia. Across the study: Mean yield of DNA from sorted CD4+ and CD8+ cells was about 3.2 ug. Study-level results: A set of twenty-nine CD8+ CDR3 sequences was shared between patients and controls, and these sequences appeared highly expressed in patients.

Researchers used genomic DNA as the template to profile TCR beta VDJ and CDR3. MiXCR, applied by TCRdb to the reads, yields one record per CDR3 protein. Of 95,000 to 150,000 distinct CDR3 sequences listed, 45% to 60% are singletons. CDR1 LNHNV and CDR2 YYDKDF come from the germline V gene (reference sequence). The CDR3 consists of 14 residues. Trimming cost V 0 bases and J 6 bases; bases outside gene matches: 3. All sequencing subjects had displayed CD8+CD57+ cell expansion on flow cytometry. All patients were therapy-naive when blood was sampled. The chain couples TRBV15 to TRBJ1-2, with 8 positions matching TRBD1. The sequence was obtained from a human donor with aplastic anemia. The sample was sorted CD4+, CD8+, or CD8+CD57+ T cells (not recorded which) from PBMCs. CDR3 coding DNA: TGTGCCACCAGCAGAGACCCAGGGGGCGATGGCTACACCTTC. It encodes CATSRDPGGDGYTF.